The rows below give T cell receptor beta chains drawn from one sample of a study of cytomegalovirus exposure and HLA in healthy donors. The assay was immunoSEQ multiplex PCR, and TCRdb's table has in-frame clones only and misses some. The sample gives roughly 140,000 clones, about 76% of which show up once; roughly 4% is in the top ten. The source material was PBMCs. These receptors were collected from a man between 18 and 29 years old in good health and CMV-seronegative. The CDR3 runs from the conserved cysteine through the conserved F or W. Fields, in order: D gene, clone size, J gene, CDR3 length, V gene, CDR3 protein, CDR3 DNA. D genes are given only for firm matches. The size of a clone is reported for some rows only, either as once, few or many, or as a class for expanded clones.

-	once	TRBJ2-3	15	TRBV7-8	CASSLIRGGTDTQYF	TGTGCCAGCAGCTTAATCAGGGGCGGCACAGATACGCAGTATTTT
TRBD1	-	TRBJ1-3	14	TRBV7-9	CASKDRDSGNTIYF	TGTGCCAGCAAGGACAGGGACTCTGGAAACACCATATATTTT
-	-	TRBJ2-7	14	TRBV19	CASSHRDKSYEQYF	TGTGCCAGTAGTCACAGGGACAAGTCCTACGAGCAGTACTTC
TRBD1	once	TRBJ2-1	16	TRBV5-1	CASSLDPTGGYNEQFF	TGCGCCAGCAGCTTGGATCCGACAGGGGGTTACAATGAGCAGTTCTTC
TRBD2	-	TRBJ2-5	17	TRBV9	CASSVAGLAGGQETQYF	TGTGCCAGCAGCGTAGCAGGACTAGCGGGAGGTCAAGAGACCCAGTACTTC
-	-	TRBJ2-3	13	TRBV18	CASNRDLTDTQYF	TGTGCCAGCAACAGGGACCTCACAGATACGCAGTATTTT
TRBD1	-	TRBJ2-7	20	TRBV5-1	CASSLGVTGQGLRTSYEQYF	TGCGCCAGCAGCTTGGGCGTAACGGGACAGGGATTAAGGACCAGCTACGAGCAGTACTTC
-	once	TRBJ2-7	15	TRBV19	CASSRSAGIAYEQYF	TGTGCCAGTAGCCGTTCAGCAGGTATTGCCTACGAGCAGTACTTC
-	-	TRBJ2-7	16	TRBV19	CASSIQSGSQVYEQYF	TGTGCCAGTAGTATCCAGTCCGGGAGCCAGGTCTACGAGCAGTACTTC
TRBD1	-	TRBJ1-2	19	TRBV7-9	CASSLKVGSLTGQRGGYTF	TGTGCCAGCAGCTTGAAGGTGGGCAGCCTGACAGGGCAAAGGGGAGGCTACACCTTC
-	-	TRBJ2-2	14	TRBV28	CASSFQGVTGELFF	TGTGCCAGCAGTTTTCAGGGCGTCACCGGGGAGCTGTTTTTT
TRBD1	-	TRBJ1-2	12	TRBV29-1	CSGRQGNYGYTF	TGCAGCGGTCGACAGGGGAACTATGGCTACACCTTC
-	few	TRBJ1-1	14	TRBV7-3	CASSLMAQGSEAFF	TGTGCCAGCAGCTTAATGGCCCAGGGGAGTGAAGCTTTCTTT
-	-	TRBJ2-2	16	TRBV7-7	CASSSTVIAFTGELFF	TGTGCCAGCAGCTCGACTGTTATTGCTTTCACCGGGGAGCTGTTTTTT
-	-	TRBJ1-1	17	TRBV4-1	CASGSGERGRQNTEAFF	TGCGCCAGTGGTAGTGGGGAGCGGGGTAGACAGAACACTGAAGCTTTCTTT
-	-	TRBJ1-2	14	TRBV27	CASSPGAYNYGYTF	TGTGCCAGCAGTCCCGGAGCTTATAACTATGGCTACACCTTC
-	-	TRBJ2-2	18	TRBV9	CAGGGDFVRGRNTGELFF	TGTGCGGGAGGCGGGGATTTCGTGCGGGGACGGAACACCGGGGAGCTGTTTTTT
TRBD2	-	TRBJ2-1	15	TRBV4-2	CASSQDSGGYNEQFF	TGTGCCAGCAGCCAAGATAGCGGGGGGTACAATGAGCAGTTCTTC
TRBD1	-	TRBJ2-7	16	TRBV5-1	CASSQRTGLSSYEQYF	TGCGCCAGCAGTCAGCGGACAGGGTTAAGCTCCTACGAGCAGTACTTC
-	-	TRBJ2-7	13	TRBV6-5	CASSDRLTYEQYF	TGTGCCAGCAGTGACAGGTTAACCTACGAGCAGTACTTC
-	-	TRBJ1-6	14	TRBV6-1	CASRLAITDSPLHF	TGTGCCAGCAGACTAGCGATTACAGATTCACCCCTCCACTTT
-	-	TRBJ1-3	14	TRBV21-1	CASSKSPPRDCRNF	TGTGCCAGCAGCAAAAGTCCACCGAGGGATTGCCGAAATTTT
TRBD1	many	TRBJ1-2	16	TRBV11-3	CASSLEGRQGRYGYTF	TGTGCCAGCAGCTTAGAGGGAAGACAGGGCCGCTATGGCTACACCTTC
TRBD1	-	TRBJ2-7	15	TRBV14	CASSRHTGGPGEQYF	TGTGCCAGCAGCCGACATACAGGGGGTCCGGGCGAGCAGTACTTC
-	-	TRBJ2-7	12	TRBV15	CATSGNSYEQYF	TGTGCCACCAGCGGCAACTCCTACGAGCAGTACTTC
-	-	TRBJ1-5	15	TRBV30	CAWSPDTASNQPQHF	TGTGCCTGGAGTCCTGACACCGCGAGCAATCAGCCCCAGCATTTT
TRBD1	few	TRBJ2-3	16	TRBV11-3	CASSSTGQTGTDTQYF	TGTGCCAGCAGCTCAACGGGACAGACTGGCACAGATACGCAGTATTTT
TRBD1	-	TRBJ1-2	14	TRBV14	CASSPGTANYGYTF	TGTGCCAGCAGCCCCGGGACAGCTAACTATGGCTACACCTTC
TRBD1	-	TRBJ1-1	14	TRBV5-1	CASSLLGQSPEAFF	TGCGCCAGCAGCTTGTTGGGACAGTCACCCGAAGCTTTCTTT
-	-	TRBJ2-7	15	TRBV6-5	CASGPAGGAGYEQYF	TGTGCCAGCGGCCCGGCGGGCGGGGCGGGTTACGAGCAGTACTTC
TRBD2	few	TRBJ2-1	15	TRBV7-3	CASSLLAGGNNEQFF	TGTGCCAGCAGCTTATTAGCGGGAGGGAACAATGAGCAGTTCTTC
-	-	TRBJ2-7	14	TRBV6-6	CASSYEGGSYEQYF	TGTGCCAGCAGTTACGAGGGGGGGTCGTACGAGCAGTACTTC
TRBD1	-	TRBJ1-1	14	TRBV19	CASSWTGPNTEAFF	TGTGCCAGTAGCTGGACAGGGCCGAACACTGAAGCTTTCTTT
TRBD1	-	TRBJ1-1	13	TRBV11-3	CASSWDRGTEAFF	TGTGCCAGCAGCTGGGACAGGGGCACTGAAGCTTTCTTT
-	-	TRBJ1-2	13	TRBV7-9	CASSPTGPYGYTF	TGTGCCAGCAGCCCCACAGGGCCCTATGGCTACACCTTC
-	few	TRBJ2-7	14	TRBV6-1	CASSEAMEGPEQYF	TGTGCCAGCAGTGAAGCGATGGAGGGACCCGAGCAGTACTTC
-	-	TRBJ1-1	14	TRBV2	CASSARTENTEAFF	TGTGCCAGCAGTGCCCGGACAGAGAACACTGAAGCTTTCTTT
TRBD1	-	TRBJ2-7	16	TRBV27	CASSLSLGTDTYEQYF	TGTGCCAGCAGTTTATCGCTAGGGACAGATACCTACGAGCAGTACTTC
-	-	TRBJ2-7	13	TRBV6-1	CASSEAGALEQYF	TGTGCCAGCAGTGAAGCGGGAGCCCTCGAGCAGTACTTC
TRBD2	-	TRBJ2-7	15	TRBV29-1	CSVTSGRAIVLEQYF	TGCAGCGTGACTAGCGGGAGGGCAATTGTCCTCGAGCAGTACTTC
-	-	TRBJ2-7	13	TRBV6-1	CASNLAGADEQYF	TGTGCCAGCAACTTGGCGGGGGCCGACGAGCAGTACTTC
-	-	TRBJ2-5	13	TRBV6-1	CASSEAGPETQYF	TGTGCCAGCAGTGAAGCTGGGCCAGAGACCCAGTACTTC